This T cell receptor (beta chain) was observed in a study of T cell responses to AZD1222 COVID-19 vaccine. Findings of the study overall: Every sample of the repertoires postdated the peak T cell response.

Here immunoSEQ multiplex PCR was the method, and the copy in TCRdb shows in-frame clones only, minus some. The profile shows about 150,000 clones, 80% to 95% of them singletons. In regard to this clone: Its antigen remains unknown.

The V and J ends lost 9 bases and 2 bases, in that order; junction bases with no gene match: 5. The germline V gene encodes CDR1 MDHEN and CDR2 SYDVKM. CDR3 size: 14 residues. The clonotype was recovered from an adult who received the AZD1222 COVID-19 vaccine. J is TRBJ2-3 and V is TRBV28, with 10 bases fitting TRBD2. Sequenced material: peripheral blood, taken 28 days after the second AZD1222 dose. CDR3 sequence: CARSSGSATDTQYF. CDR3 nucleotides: TGTGCCAGGTCTAGCGGGAGTGCCACAGATACGCAGTATTTT. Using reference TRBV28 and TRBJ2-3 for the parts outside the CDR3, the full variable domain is DVKVTQSSRYLVKRTGEKVFLECVQDMDHENMFWYRQDPGLGLRLIYFSYDVKMKEKGDIPEGYSVSREKKERFSLILESASTNQTSMYLCARSSGSATDTQYFGPGTRLTVL.